The T cell receptor (beta chain) described here comes from a study of molecular identifiers for immune sequencing clone quantification. Study outcomes and limitations: Clonotypes topping 20 RNA copies carried over 97% of effector molecules but under 1% of naive ones.

TCRdb redid the calling of the PCR reads with MiXCR, one entry per CDR3 protein. Among about 320,000 distinct CDR3 sequences listed, over 20% were seen once. This clonotype has a count of ten or more. Its antigen is not known. Sequences were obtained from naive CD8+ T cells from blood, with Jurkat cell RNA spiked in. Subset defined: FACS-sorted CD8+CD4-CCR7+CD45RA+ naive T cells. This TCR came from a human donor in good health. Some libraries in this study had Jurkat cell RNA spiked in.

CDR3 sequence (DNA): TGCGCCAGCAGCTTGGTAGGGTCCGAGCAGTACTTC. Protein sequence: CASSLVGSEQYF. The rearrangement joins TRBV5-1 to TRBJ2-7; unclear D gene. V shed 0 bases and J shed 6 bases, with 7 bases lying between them. Germline V CDR1 and CDR2: SGHRS, YFSETQ. CDR3 length: 12 amino acids. Full variable domain (rest looked up from reference TRBV5-1 and TRBJ2-7): KAGVTQTPRYLIKTRGQQVTLSCSPISGHRSVSWYQQTPGQGLQFLFEYFSETQRNKGNFPGRFSGRQFSNSRSEMNVSTLELGDSALYLCASSLVGSEQYFGPGTRLTVT.